Included here is one T cell receptor beta chain sequence, with context. This table comes from immunoSEQ multiplex PCR, and its TCRdb copy is limited to in-frame clones, with some not included. This sample has 150,000 or so clones, with approximately 83% found just once. The sample originates from a study of blood T cell repertoires in COVID-19. Study as a whole: COVID-19 samples, acute and convalescent, were from the United States, Italy and Spain. The analysed material was cDNA or gDNA that came from T cells, B-cell-depleted T cells, or PBMCs.

V was shortened by 0 bases and J by 0 bases, with 11 bases between the two germline ends. The CDR3 is 16 residues long. From germline, CDR1 is KGHSH and CDR2 LQKENI. Sequenced material: peripheral blood. V and J are TRBV18 and TRBJ2-5, with a possible D match to TRBD2 (6 bases). This TCR was sampled from an older woman with acute or convalescent COVID-19. CDR3 DNA: TGTGCCAGCTCACCACCCGGCGGGATTCACCAAGAGACCCAGTACTTC. It codes for CASSPPGGIHQETQYF.